Given below is one T cell receptor beta chain in context. The sample is drawn from a study of T cells in tuberculosis. Overall study: Sequenced TCRs come from CD1B-GMM tetramer-binding T cells. In South Africa, adults with active tuberculosis were compared with IGRA-negative and latently infected IGRA-positive adolescents. Blood was taken before or within 7 days of anti-tuberculosis therapy.

Documented time point: new active TB diagnosis, blood taken before or within 7 days of starting treatment. Active tuberculosis patients were new diagnoses, HIV-seronegative, South African, and aged 18 years or older. Sequencing used immunoSEQ multiplex PCR; TCRdb keeps in-frame clones, though not all of them. In the table there are fewer than 40,000 clones, approximately 90% of which are singletons. Germline assignment: CDR1 SGDLS and CDR2 YYNGEE. This CDR3 has 15 residues. The J segment lost 4 bases and the V segment lost 2 bases, leaving 3 bases of the junction unmatched. The sequences come from PBMCs, collected at tuberculosis diagnosis. The chain couples TRBV9 to TRBJ2-3, with 11 bases matching TRBD2. This TCR was sampled from an adult with tuberculosis. The CDR3 sequence: CASSVSGGAPDTQYF. The CDR3 DNA reads as TGTGCCAGCAGCGTTAGCGGGGGGGCCCCAGATACGCAGTATTTT.